The 3 T cell receptor beta chains below all came from one sample that was sequenced in a study of vaccination effects on CD4 cells after COVID-19. ViraFEST expansion of antigen-specific CD4+ T cells with viral peptide pools preceded sequencing. CD4+ T cell isolation took place after nine to eleven days of culture. Of the BNT162b2 and mRNA-1273 vaccines, participants received two doses of one or the other. For these receptors, no antigen is known. Assay: immunoSEQ multiplex PCR; the TCRdb copy retains only in-frame clones and omits some. The sample shows about 66,000 clones, roughly three quarters of them seen only once. Sequenced here: CD4+ T cells from PBMCs cultured with HCoV-OC43 spike peptides, sampled after COVID-19 vaccination. Subset specified: HCoV-OC43 spike overlapping peptide pool stimulation. The receptor set was obtained from a human donor who received a COVID-19 vaccine.

The rearrangement joins TRBV29-1 to TRBJ1-6, with D possibly matching TRBD1 (6 bases). Germline V gives CDR1 SQVTM, CDR2 ANQGSEA. The CDR3 has 14 residues. V was cut by 6 bases and J by 5 bases, with 14 bases left in between. The CDR3 bases are TGCAGCGTGCAGAAGGACAGAGATAATTCACCCCTCCACTTT. The encoded protein is CSVQKDRDNSPLHF.

This clone has more than one count but fewer than ten. The chain joins TRBV7-3 to TRBJ2-2, with TRBD1 matching 7 bases. The CDR3 has 14 amino acids. From germline, CDR1 is SGHTA and CDR2 FQGTGA. V lost 6 bases and J lost 4; bases outside the gene matches: 5. Written as DNA, the CDR3 is TGTGCCAGCAGTCGACAGGGATTCACCGGGGAGCTGTTTTTT. Protein: CASSRQGFTGELFF.

The chain carries TRBV6-1 and TRBJ2-4; D assignment may be TRBD1 or TRBD2 (5 bases each). Trimming pared 4 bases from V and 1 base from J, leaving 17 bases between. Germline loops: CDR1 MNHNS, CDR2 SASEGT. This CDR3 is 17 amino acids long. The CDR3 protein is CASSGRGTPKAKNIQYF. DNA for the CDR3: TGTGCCAGCAGTGGACGTGGGACCCCGAAGGCCAAAAACATTCAGTACTTC.